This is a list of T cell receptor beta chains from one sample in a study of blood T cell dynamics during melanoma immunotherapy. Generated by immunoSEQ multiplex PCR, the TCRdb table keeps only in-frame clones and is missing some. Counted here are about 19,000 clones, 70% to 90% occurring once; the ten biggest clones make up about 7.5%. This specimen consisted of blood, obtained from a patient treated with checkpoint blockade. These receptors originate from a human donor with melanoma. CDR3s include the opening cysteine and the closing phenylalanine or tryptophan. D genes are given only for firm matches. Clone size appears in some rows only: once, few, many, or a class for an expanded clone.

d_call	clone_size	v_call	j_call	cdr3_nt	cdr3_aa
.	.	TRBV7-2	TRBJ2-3	TGTGCCAGCACCTATAGTGGTAGTATCACAGATACGCAGTATTTT	CASTYSGSITDTQYF
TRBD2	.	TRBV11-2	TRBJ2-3	TGTGCCAGCAGCCAACTAGCGGGAGGGTGGATCACAGATACGCAGTATTTT	CASSQLAGGWITDTQYF
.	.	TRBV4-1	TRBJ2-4	TGCGCCAGCAGCGTACGAGACAGTCTAGCCAAAAACATTCAGTACTTC	CASSVRDSLAKNIQYF
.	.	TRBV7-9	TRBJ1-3	TGTGCCAGCAGCTTAGTGTCACTTGAGGGTGCTGGAAACACCATATATTTT	CASSLVSLEGAGNTIYF
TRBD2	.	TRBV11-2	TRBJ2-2	TGTGCCAGCAGCCTAGGACTAGCGGGATCCGGGGAGCTGTTTTTT	CASSLGLAGSGELFF
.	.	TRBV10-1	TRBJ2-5	TGCGCCAGAAATAGTGGGGAGACCCAGTACTTC	CARNSGETQYF
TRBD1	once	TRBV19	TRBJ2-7	TGTGCCAGTAGTCGAGGACAGGGATACTCCTACGAGCAGTACTTC	CASSRGQGYSYEQYF
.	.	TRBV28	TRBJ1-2	TGTGCCAGCAGTTCCCGACAGACTTCTAACTATGGCTACACCTTC	CASSSRQTSNYGYTF
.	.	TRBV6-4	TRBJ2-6	TGTGCCAGCAGTGATGAGTACTCTGGGGCCAACGTCCTGACTTTC	CASSDEYSGANVLTF
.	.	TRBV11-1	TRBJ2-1	TGTGCCAGCAGTTTTCCCCTGACGGGGCCTTACAATGAGCAGTTCTTC	CASSFPLTGPYNEQFF